This record covers a single T cell receptor beta chain. As originally analysed: Estimates of nucleated cell counts were drawn from the amplification of reference gene primers. Profiling relied on immunoSEQ multiplex PCR, and the TCRdb table lists in-frame clones only, not all of them. V, J and clone size derive from that table, while D and trimming were established from the DNA sequence. Altogether about 250,000 clones are present, approximately 86% being singletons, with the ten largest covering roughly 0.87%. Trimming shortened V by 5 bases and J by 4 bases, and 20 bases separated the two germline ends. The CDR3 sequence is 16 residues long. Looked up from germline, CDR1 is SEHNR and CDR2 is FQNEAQ (reference sequence). The data were taken from a study of blood T cell repertoires in COVID-19. The wider study: Collection of acute and convalescent COVID-19 samples took place in the United States, Italy and Spain. PBMCs, B-cell-depleted T cells, or T cells provided the cDNA or gDNA that made up the material.

Patients in Seattle were enrolled during active infection, then followed longitudinally. The chain uses TRBV7-9 and TRBJ1-2, with D perhaps matching TRBD1 (5 bases). The source of this sequence is a human donor with COVID-19, enrolled during active disease. The donor label of this sample is uncertain. The material sequenced was peripheral blood. The CDR3 nucleotides read TGTGCCAGCAGCGATCCCGCGGGGCCCGGTGGCTATGGCTACACCTTC. Amino acids: CASSDPAGPGGYGYTF.